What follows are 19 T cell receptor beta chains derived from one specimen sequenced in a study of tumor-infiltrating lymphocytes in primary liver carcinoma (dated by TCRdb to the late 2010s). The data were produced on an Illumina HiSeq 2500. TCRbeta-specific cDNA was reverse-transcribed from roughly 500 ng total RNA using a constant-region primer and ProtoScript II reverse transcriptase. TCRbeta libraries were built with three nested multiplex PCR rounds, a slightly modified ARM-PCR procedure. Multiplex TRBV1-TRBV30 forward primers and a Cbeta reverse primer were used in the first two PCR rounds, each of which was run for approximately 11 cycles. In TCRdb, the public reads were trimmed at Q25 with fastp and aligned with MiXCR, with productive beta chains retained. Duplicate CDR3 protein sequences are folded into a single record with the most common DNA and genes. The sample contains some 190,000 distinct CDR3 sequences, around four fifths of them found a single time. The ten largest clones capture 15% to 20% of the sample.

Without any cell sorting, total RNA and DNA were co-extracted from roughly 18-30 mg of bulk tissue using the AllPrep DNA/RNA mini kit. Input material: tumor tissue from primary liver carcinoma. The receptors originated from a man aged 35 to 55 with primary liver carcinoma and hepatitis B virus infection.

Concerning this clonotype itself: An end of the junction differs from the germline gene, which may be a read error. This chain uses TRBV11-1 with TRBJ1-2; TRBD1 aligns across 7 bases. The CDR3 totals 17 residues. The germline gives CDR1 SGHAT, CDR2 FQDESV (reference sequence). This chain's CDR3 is CASSRTGTVIADYDYAF. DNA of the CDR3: TGTGCCAGCAGCCGAACCGGGACAGTAATAGCTGACTATGACTACGCCTTC.

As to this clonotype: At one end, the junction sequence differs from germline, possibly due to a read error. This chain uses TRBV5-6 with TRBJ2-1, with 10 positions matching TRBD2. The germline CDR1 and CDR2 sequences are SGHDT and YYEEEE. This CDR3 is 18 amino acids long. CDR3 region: CASSYGLAGVSSFNEQFF. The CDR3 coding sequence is TGTGCCAGCAGCTATGGGCTAGCGGGAGTCAGTTCCTTCAATGAGCAGTTCTTC.

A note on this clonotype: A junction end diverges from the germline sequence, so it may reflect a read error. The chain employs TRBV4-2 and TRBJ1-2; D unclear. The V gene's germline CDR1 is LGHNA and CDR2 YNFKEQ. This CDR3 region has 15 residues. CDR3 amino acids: CASSQDRQGNYSYTF. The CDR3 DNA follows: TGTGCTAGCAGCCAAGATCGTCAAGGGAACTATAGCTACACCTTC.

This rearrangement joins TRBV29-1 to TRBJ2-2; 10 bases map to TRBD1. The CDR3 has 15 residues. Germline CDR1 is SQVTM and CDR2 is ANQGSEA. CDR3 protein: CTVVGQGDHTGELFF. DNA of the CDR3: TGCACTGTTGTAGGACAGGGGGATCACACCGGGGAGCTGTTTTTT.

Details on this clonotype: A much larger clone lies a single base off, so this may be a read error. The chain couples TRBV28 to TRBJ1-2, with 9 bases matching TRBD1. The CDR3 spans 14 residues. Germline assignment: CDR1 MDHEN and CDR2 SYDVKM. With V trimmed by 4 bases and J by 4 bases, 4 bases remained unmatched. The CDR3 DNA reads TGTGCCAGCAGTTGGACAGGGGTCACCTATGGCTACACCTTC. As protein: CASSWTGVTYGYTF.

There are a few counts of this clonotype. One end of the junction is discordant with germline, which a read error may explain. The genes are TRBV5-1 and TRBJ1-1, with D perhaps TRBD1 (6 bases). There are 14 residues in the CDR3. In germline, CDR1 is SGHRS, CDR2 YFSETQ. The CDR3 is CASSVDSLKTEAFF. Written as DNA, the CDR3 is TGCGCCAGCAGCGTGGACAGTTTGAAGACTGAAGCTTTCTTT.

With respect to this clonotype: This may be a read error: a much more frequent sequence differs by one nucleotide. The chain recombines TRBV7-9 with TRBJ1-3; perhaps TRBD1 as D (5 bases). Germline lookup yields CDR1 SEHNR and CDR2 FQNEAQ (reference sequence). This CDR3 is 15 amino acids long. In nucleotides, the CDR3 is TGTGCCAACAGCCGGGACTCGAGCTCTGGAAACACCATATATTTT. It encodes CANSRDSSSGNTIYF.

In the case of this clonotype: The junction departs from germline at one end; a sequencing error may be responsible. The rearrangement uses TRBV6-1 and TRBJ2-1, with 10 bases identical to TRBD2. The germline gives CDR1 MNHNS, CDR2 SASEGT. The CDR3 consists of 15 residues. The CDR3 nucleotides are TGTGCCAGCAGTGAATCTAGCGGGAGCTACATTGAGCAGTCCTTC. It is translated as CASSESSGSYIEQSF.

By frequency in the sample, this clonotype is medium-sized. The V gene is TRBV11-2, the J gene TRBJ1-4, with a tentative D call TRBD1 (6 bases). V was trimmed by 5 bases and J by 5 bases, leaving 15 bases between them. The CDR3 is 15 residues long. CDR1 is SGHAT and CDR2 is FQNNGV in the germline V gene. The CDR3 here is CASSKLGAGNEKLFF. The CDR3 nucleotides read TGTGCCAGCAGCAAGCTGGGGGCGGGAAATGAAAAACTGTTTTTT. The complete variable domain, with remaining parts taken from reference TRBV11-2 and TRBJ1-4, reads EAGVAQSPRYKIIEKRQSVAFWCNPISGHATLYWYQQILGQGPKLLIQFQNNGVVDDSQLPKDRFSAERLKGVDSTLKIQPAKLEDSAVYLCASSKLGAGNEKLFFGSGTQLSVL.

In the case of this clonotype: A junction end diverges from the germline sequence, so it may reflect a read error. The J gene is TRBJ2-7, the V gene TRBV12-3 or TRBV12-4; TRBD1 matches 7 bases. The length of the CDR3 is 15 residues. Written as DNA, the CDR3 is TGTGCCAGCAGACATATACAACAGGGGCTCTACGAGCAGTATTTC. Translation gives CASRHIQQGLYEQYF.

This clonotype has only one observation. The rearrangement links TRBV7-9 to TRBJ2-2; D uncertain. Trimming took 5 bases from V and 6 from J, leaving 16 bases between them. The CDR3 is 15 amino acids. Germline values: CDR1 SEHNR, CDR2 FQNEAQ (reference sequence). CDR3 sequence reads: CASSQIEFTSGELFF. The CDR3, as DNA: TGTGCCAGCAGCCAAATAGAGTTCACCTCCGGGGAGCTGTTTTTT.

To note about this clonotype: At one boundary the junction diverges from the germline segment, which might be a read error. DNA of the CDR3: TGTGTCAGCGCCCCCTCGTGGGGGAGTCAAGAGACCCAGTACTTC. Protein: CVSAPSWGSQETQYF. The chain combines TRBV6-1 with TRBJ2-5; either TRBD1 or TRBD2 may supply D (5 bases each). The CDR3 spans 15 residues. CDR1 is MNHNS, CDR2 SASEGT, per germline.

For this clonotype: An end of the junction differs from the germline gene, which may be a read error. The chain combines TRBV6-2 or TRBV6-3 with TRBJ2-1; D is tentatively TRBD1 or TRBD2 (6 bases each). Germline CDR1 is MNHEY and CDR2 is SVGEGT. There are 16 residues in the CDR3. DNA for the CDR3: TGTGCCAGCTGTCGAACCCGTCACGGAGGGGACAATGAGCAATTCTTC. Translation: CASCRTRHGGDNEQFF.

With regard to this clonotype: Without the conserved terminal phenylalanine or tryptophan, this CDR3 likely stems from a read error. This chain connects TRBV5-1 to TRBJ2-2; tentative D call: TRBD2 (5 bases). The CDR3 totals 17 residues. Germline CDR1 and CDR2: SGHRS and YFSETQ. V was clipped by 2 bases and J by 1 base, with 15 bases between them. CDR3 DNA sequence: TGCGCCAGCAGCTTCGAAGCTAGCAGGAGGAACACCGGGGAGCTGTTTATT. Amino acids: CASSFEASRRNTGELFI.

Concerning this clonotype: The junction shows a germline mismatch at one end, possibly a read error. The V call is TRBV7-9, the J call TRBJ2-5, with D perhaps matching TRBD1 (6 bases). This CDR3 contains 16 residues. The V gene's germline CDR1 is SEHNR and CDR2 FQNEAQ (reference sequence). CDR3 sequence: CVSSNTWAGVKETQYF. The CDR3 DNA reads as TGTGTCAGCAGCAATACTTGGGCAGGGGTGAAGGAGACCCAGTACTTC.

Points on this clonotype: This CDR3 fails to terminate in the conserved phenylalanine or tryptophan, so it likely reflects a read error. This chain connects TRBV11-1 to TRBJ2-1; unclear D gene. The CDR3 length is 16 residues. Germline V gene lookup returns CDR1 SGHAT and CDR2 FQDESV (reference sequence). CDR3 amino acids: CASSIRRLRSYNGQFL. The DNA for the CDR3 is TGTGCCAGTAGCATCAGGAGACTCCGATCCTACAATGGGCAGTTCCTC.

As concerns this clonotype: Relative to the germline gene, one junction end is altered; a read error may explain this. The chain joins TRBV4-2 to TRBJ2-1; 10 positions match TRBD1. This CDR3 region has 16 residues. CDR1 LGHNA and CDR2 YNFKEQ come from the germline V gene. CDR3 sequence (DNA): TGTGTCAGCAGCCACACCGGGGGACAGGGGAAAAATGAGCAGTTCTTC. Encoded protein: CVSSHTGGQGKNEQFF.

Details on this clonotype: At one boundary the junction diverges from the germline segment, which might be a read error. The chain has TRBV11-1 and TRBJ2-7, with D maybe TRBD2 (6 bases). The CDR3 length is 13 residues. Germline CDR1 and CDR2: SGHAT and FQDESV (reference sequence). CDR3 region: CASRGRRNYKQYF. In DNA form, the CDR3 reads TGTGCCAGCAGGGGGAGGCGAAACTACAAGCAGTACTTC.

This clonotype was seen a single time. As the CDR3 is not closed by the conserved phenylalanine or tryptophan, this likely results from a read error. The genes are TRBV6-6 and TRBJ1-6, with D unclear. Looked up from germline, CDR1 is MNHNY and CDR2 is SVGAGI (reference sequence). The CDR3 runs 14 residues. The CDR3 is CASSYSGMNSPLHL. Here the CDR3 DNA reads TGTGCCAGCAGCTACTCGGGAATGAATTCACCCCTCCACCTT.